The TCR beta chain under discussion was sequenced for a study of blood T cell repertoires in COVID-19. The wider study: Acute and convalescent COVID-19 specimens originated in the United States, Italy and Spain.

Only in-frame clones appear in the TCRdb table, and some are missing; sequencing was by immunoSEQ multiplex PCR. Of hundreds of thousands of clones detected, 70% to 85% appear once; the ten largest clones hold approximately 9.1%. Germline V lookup: CDR1 SGHRS, CDR2 YFSETQ. V lost 0 bases to trimming and J lost 8 bases; unmatched junction nucleotides: 7. The CDR3 is 15 residues long. This clone came up once. V usage is TRBV5-1 and J usage is TRBJ2-1, with 8 bases that match TRBD1. The TCR was taken from an elderly man with acute or convalescent COVID-19. Sequenced: peripheral blood. The CDR3 reads CASSLDQGAIDEQFF. The CDR3 DNA sequence: TGCGCCAGCAGCTTGGATCAGGGGGCAATCGATGAGCAGTTCTTC.